This T cell receptor beta chain was recovered during a study of response to subunit inactivated influenza vaccine. Study outcomes and limitations: The authors put forward the suggestion that each seasonal influenza vaccination may bring in only a limited number of new T cells.

TCRdb recomputed calls from the RT-PCR reads with MiXCR, one row per CDR3 protein. The sample shows 600,000 to 700,000 distinct CDR3 sequences, 11% to 15% of them seen only once. This clonotype was recorded a few times. Its antigen is currently unknown. The clonotype originates from a middle-aged man who received an inactivated influenza vaccine. The sequenced sample was PBMCs from blood, obtained about 14 days before vaccination.

The CDR3 protein is CASLGTGGHYGYTF. In nucleotides, the CDR3 is TGTGCCAGCCTGGGGACAGGGGGGCACTATGGCTACACCTTC. The rearrangement links TRBV2 to TRBJ1-2, with 11 nucleotides matching TRBD1. The CDR3 extends over 14 amino acids. Per the germline V gene, CDR1 is SNHLY and CDR2 is FYNNEI. V lost 8 bases, J lost 3 bases, and 5 bases stayed unmatched. The variable domain in full, completed from reference TRBV2 and TRBJ1-2, reads EPEVTQTPSHQVTQMGQEVILRCVPISNHLYFYWYRQILGQKVEFLVSFYNNEISEKSEIFDDQFSVERPDGSNFTLKIRSTKLEDSAMYFCASLGTGGHYGYTFGSGTRLTVV.